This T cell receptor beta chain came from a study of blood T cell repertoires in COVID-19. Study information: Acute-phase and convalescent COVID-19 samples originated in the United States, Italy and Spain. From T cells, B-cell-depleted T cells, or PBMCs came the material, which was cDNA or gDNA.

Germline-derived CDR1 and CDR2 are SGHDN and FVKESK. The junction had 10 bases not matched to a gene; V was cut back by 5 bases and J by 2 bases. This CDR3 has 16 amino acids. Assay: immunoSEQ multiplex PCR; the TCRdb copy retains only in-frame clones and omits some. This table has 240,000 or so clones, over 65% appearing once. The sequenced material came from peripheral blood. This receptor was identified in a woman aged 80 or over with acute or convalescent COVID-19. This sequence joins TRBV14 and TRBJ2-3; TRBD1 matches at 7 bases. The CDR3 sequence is CASSTRQGAYTDTQYF. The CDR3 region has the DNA TGTGCCAGCAGCACCCGACAGGGAGCGTACACAGATACGCAGTATTTT.